Listed below are T cell receptor beta chains from one sample, sequenced in a study of T cell responses to AZD1222 COVID-19 vaccine. The table came from immunoSEQ multiplex PCR; TCRdb's copy has only in-frame clones and leaves some out. Counted here are 100,000 to 150,000 clones, about 90% occurring once; the ten biggest clones make up 10%. The source material was peripheral blood, sampled on day 0 of AZD1222 vaccination. Every receptor here comes from an adult in good health. The CDR3 runs from the conserved cysteine through the conserved F or W. D genes are given only for firm matches. Where a row states a size, it is once, few, many or the class of an expanded clone; other rows omit it.

clone_size	d_call	v_call	j_call	cdr3_nt	cdr3_aa
.	.	TRBV19	TRBJ1-5	TGTGCCAGTAGTACAGGGTTGCGCCAGCCCCAGCATTTT	CASSTGLRQPQHF
.	.	TRBV19	TRBJ2-5	TGTGCCAGTAGTCAACATACGGCAGGGGTCCAGTACTTC	CASSQHTAGVQYF
.	TRBD1	TRBV15	TRBJ1-3	TGTGCCACCAGCGGGGACAGGGGCTCTGGAAACACCATATATTTT	CATSGDRGSGNTIYF
.	TRBD2	TRBV10-3	TRBJ2-7	TGTGCCATCAGTGGCCTAGCGGACTCCTACGAGCAGTACTTC	CAISGLADSYEQYF
.	TRBD2	TRBV4-2	TRBJ2-4	TGTGCCAGCAGCCAAGTTCTAGCGGGGGGGACGGACATTCAGTACTTC	CASSQVLAGGTDIQYF
.	TRBD1	TRBV5-1	TRBJ2-2	TGCGCCAGCAGCCTACAGGGGTCCTTATTGGGCACCGGGGAGCTGTTTTTT	CASSLQGSLLGTGELFF
.	.	TRBV6-1	TRBJ2-4	TGTGCCAGCAGTGAAGACCCGAGGCTAGCCAAAAACATTCAGTACTTC	CASSEDPRLAKNIQYF
.	.	TRBV7-2	TRBJ1-5	TGTGCCAGCAGCTTAGATGGCTCGTATCAGCCCCAGCATTTT	CASSLDGSYQPQHF
once	.	TRBV18	TRBJ2-3	TGTGCCAGCTCACCAAACCCTAGACCGACAGATACGCAGTATTTT	CASSPNPRPTDTQYF
.	.	TRBV4-1	TRBJ1-1	TGCGCCAGCAGCCACCCAGGCTCGGACACTGAAGCTTTCTTT	CASSHPGSDTEAFF
few	.	TRBV30	TRBJ1-2	TGTGCCTGGAGTGTAACTATAAACGCTGGCTACACCTTC	CAWSVTINAGYTF
.	TRBD2	TRBV3-1/TRBV3-2	TRBJ2-3	TGTGCCAGCAGCCCAGGACTAGCGGGGGGCACAGATACGCAGTATTTT	CASSPGLAGGTDTQYF
.	TRBD1	TRBV7-3	TRBJ1-6	TGTGCCAGCAGCGCCCAGGGGGCGAATAATTCACCCCTCCACTTT	CASSAQGANNSPLHF
few	TRBD1	TRBV16	TRBJ2-3	TGTGCCAGCAGCCCTGGGGGACAGGGGACAGATACGCAGTATTTT	CASSPGGQGTDTQYF
.	TRBD1	TRBV15	TRBJ2-7	TGTGCCACCAGCAGATACAGGGGCCCCTACGAGCAGTACTTC	CATSRYRGPYEQYF
few	TRBD1	TRBV2	TRBJ1-5	TGTGCCAGCGGACGCCTACAGGGGGGCAATCAGCCCCAGCATTTT	CASGRLQGGNQPQHF
.	TRBD1	TRBV27	TRBJ1-2	TGTGCCAGCAGGGGACAGGGAGACCCCTACACCTTC	CASRGQGDPYTF
.	.	TRBV6-2/TRBV6-3	TRBJ2-2	TGTGCCAGCAGTCCGACTAGGGCCGGGGAGCTGTTTTTT	CASSPTRAGELFF
.	TRBD2	TRBV10-3	TRBJ2-3	TGTGCCATCAGTACTAGCGGGAGGGCATCTAGCACAGATACGCAGTATTTT	CAISTSGRASSTDTQYF
once	TRBD1	TRBV28	TRBJ1-4	TGTGCCAGCAGTCCTACGACAGGGACTGAAAAACTGTTTTTT	CASSPTTGTEKLFF
.	.	TRBV28	TRBJ2-7	TGTGCCAGCATCGGGGGCGGCGGGCGGTACGAGCAGTACTTC	CASIGGGGRYEQYF
.	TRBD1	TRBV5-1	TRBJ2-2	TGCGCCAGCGGCCAAGTAACAGGGGCCGGGGAGCTGTTTTTT	CASGQVTGAGELFF
.	TRBD1	TRBV27	TRBJ2-2	TGTGCCAGCAGTCACAGGGGTCCGACGGGCACCGGGGAGCTGTTTTTT	CASSHRGPTGTGELFF
few	.	TRBV2	TRBJ1-1	TGTGCCAGCAGGGGGACATCTAACACTGAAGCTTTCTTT	CASRGTSNTEAFF
.	.	TRBV28	TRBJ2-2	TGTGCCAGCAGTTTACCCGGGGAGCTGTTTTTT	CASSLPGELFF
.	TRBD1	TRBV5-5	TRBJ2-7	TGTGCCAGCACCAGAACAGGGGCGTCCTACGAGCAGTACTTC	CASTRTGASYEQYF